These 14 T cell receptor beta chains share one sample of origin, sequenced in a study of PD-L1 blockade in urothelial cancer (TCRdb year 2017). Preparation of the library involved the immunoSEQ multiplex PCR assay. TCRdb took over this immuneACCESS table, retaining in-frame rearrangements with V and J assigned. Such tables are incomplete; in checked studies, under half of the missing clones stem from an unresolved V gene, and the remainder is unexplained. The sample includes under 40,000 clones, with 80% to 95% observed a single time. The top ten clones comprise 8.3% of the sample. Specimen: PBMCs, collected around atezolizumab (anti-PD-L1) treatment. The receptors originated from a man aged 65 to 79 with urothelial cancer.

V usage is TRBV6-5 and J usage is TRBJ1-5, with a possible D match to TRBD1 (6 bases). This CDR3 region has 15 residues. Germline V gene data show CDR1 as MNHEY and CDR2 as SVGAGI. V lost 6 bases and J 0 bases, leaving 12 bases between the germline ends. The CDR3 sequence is CASSATGFSNQPQHF. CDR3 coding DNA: TGTGCCAGCAGCGCTACAGGGTTTAGCAATCAGCCCCAGCATTTT.

CDR3 sequence: CASSQAGGPQETQYF. In DNA, the CDR3 is TGTGCCAGCAGCCAAGCGGGAGGGCCACAAGAGACCCAGTACTTC. The chain carries TRBV2 and TRBJ2-5; 10 bases match TRBD2. CDR1 is SNHLY and CDR2 is FYNNEI in the germline V gene. Trimming cost V 6 bases and J 2 bases; bases outside gene matches: 6. The CDR3 has 15 residues.

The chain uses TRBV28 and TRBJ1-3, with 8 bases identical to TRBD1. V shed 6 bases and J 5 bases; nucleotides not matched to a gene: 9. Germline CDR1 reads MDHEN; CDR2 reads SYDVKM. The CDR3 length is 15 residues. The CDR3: CASSPPQGARNTIYF. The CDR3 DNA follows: TGTGCCAGCAGCCCTCCCCAGGGGGCTAGAAACACCATATATTTT.

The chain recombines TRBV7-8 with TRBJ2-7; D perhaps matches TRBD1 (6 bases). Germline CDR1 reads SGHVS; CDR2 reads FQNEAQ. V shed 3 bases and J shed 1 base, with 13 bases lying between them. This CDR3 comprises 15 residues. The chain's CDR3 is CASSLDSVVSYEQYF. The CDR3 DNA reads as TGTGCCAGCAGCTTGGACAGTGTCGTTTCCTACGAGCAGTACTTC.

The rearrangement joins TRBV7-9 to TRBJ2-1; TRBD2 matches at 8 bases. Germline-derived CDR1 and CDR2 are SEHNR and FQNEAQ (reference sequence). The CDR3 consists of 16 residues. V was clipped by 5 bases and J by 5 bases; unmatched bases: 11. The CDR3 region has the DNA TGTGCCAGCAGCCGGCGCCGGGAGGGTAGCCACAATGAGCAGTTCTTC. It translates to CASSRRREGSHNEQFF.

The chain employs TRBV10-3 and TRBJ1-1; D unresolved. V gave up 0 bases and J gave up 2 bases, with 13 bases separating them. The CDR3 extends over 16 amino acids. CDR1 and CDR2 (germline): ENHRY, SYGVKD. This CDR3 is CAISESNLYSNTEAFF. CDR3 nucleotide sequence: TGTGCCATCAGTGAGTCGAACTTGTACAGCAACACTGAAGCTTTCTTT.

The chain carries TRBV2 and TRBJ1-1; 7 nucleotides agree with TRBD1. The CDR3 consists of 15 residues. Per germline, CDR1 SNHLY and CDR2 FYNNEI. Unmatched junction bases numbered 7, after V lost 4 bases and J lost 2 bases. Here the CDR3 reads CASSAGGPRNTEAFF. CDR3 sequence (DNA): TGTGCCAGCAGTGCAGGGGGGCCCCGAAACACTGAAGCTTTCTTT.

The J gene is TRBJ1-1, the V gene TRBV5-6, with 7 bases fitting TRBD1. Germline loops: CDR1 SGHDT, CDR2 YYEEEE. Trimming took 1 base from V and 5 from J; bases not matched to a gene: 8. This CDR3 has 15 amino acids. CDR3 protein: CASSLSQQGRTEAFF. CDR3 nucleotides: TGTGCCAGCAGCTTGTCCCAACAGGGGAGGACTGAAGCTTTCTTT.

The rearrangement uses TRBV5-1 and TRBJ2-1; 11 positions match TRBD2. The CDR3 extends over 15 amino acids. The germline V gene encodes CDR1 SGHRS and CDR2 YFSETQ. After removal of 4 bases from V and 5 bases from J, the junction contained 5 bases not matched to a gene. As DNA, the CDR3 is TGCGCCAGCAGCCCGACTAGCGGGGTCAACAATGAGCAGTTCTTC. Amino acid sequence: CASSPTSGVNNEQFF.

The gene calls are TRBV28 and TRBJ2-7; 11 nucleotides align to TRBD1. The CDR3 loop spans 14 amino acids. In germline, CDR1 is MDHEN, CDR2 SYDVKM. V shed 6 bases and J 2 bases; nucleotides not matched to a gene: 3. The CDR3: CASRPGQGAYEQYF. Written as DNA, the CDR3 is TGTGCCAGCAGACCGGGACAGGGGGCCTACGAGCAGTACTTC.

CDR3: CASSQDPTGNNEQFF. The CDR3 DNA sequence: TGCGCCAGCAGCCAAGATCCCACCGGTAACAATGAGCAGTTCTTC. The chain uses TRBV4-1 and TRBJ2-1; D unresolved. Trimming shortened V by 0 bases and J by 5 bases, and 11 bases separated the two germline ends. There are 15 residues in the CDR3. Germline V gives CDR1 MGHRA, CDR2 YSYEKL.

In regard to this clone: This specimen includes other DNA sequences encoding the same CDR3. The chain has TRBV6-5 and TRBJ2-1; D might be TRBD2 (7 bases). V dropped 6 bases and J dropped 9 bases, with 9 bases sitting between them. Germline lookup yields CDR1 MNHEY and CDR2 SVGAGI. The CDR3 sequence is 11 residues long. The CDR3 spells CASRRGGEQFF. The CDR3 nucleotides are TGTGCCAGCAGAAGGGGGGGTGAGCAGTTCTTC.

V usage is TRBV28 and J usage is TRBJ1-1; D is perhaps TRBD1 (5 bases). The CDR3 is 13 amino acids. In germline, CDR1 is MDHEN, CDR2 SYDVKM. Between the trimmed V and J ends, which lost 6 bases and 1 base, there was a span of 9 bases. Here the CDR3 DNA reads TGTGCCAGCAGACCTACAGGGAACACTGAAGCTTTCTTT. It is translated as CASRPTGNTEAFF.

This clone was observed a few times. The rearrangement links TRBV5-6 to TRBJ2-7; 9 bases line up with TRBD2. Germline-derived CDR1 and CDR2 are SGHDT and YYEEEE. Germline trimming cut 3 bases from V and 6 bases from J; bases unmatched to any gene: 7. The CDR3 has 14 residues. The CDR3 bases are TGTGCCAGCAGCTCAGGGACTAGCCCCCGCGAGCAGTACTTC. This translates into CASSSGTSPREQYF.